The next 22 T cell receptor beta chains were all read from a single sample in a study of technical replicates of blood from a handful of donors. Measured with immunoSEQ multiplex PCR; TCRdb has only the in-frame clones, and not every one. Of around 80,000 clones in the sample, 98% were seen once. Sequenced input: T cells isolated from PBMCs. The receptors shown here come from a human donor in good health.

This clone was counted a single time. This rearrangement joins TRBV4-1 to TRBJ2-7, with 10 bases identical to TRBD1. CDR1 is MGHRA, CDR2 YSYEKL, per germline. V was clipped by 1 base and J by 3 bases; unmatched bases: 6. The CDR3 totals 16 residues. DNA for the CDR3: TGCGCCAGCAGCCAAGTAGGGGGACAGGGGTTCTACGAGCAGTACTTC. Translating gives CASSQVGGQGFYEQYF.

The V call is TRBV6-1, the J call TRBJ1-1, with no clear D. The CDR3 contains 14 residues. V was clipped by 1 base and J by 0 bases, with 6 bases between them. CDR1 and CDR2 (germline): MNHNS, SASEGT. The CDR3 protein is CASSEDSLNTEAFF. For the CDR3, the DNA is TGTGCCAGCAGTGAAGACAGTCTGAACACTGAAGCTTTCTTT.

The V call is TRBV5-1, the J call TRBJ1-4; 11 bases fit TRBD1. Trimming at V came to 4 bases and at J to 0 bases, leaving 2 bases not matched to a gene. The CDR3 loop spans 16 amino acids. CDR1 is SGHRS, CDR2 YFSETQ, per germline. This CDR3 is CASSGGQGATNEKLFF. CDR3 DNA sequence: TGCGCCAGCAGCGGGGGACAGGGGGCAACTAATGAAAAACTGTTTTTT.

V and J are TRBV29-1 and TRBJ2-1, with 7 bases that match TRBD2. The V gene end was trimmed by 3 bases and the J gene end by 1 base; junction bases not matched to a gene: 9. The CDR3 runs to 16 residues. Germline V gives CDR1 SQVTM, CDR2 ANQGSEA. The CDR3 reads CSVDGAGARSYNEQFF. The CDR3 DNA reads TGCAGCGTTGACGGGGCGGGAGCCCGGTCCTACAATGAGCAGTTCTTC.

V usage is TRBV25-1 and J usage is TRBJ2-6; D not certain. CDR3 length: 14 amino acids. V lost 3 bases and J 0 bases, leaving 3 bases between the germline ends. Germline CDR1 and CDR2: MGHDK and SYGVNS. CDR3 sequence reads: CASSDFSGANVLTF. In DNA, the CDR3 is TGTGCCAGCAGTGACTTCTCTGGGGCCAACGTCCTGACTTTC.

The chain links TRBV4-1 to TRBJ2-7; the match to TRBD2 covers 8 bases. With V trimmed by 4 bases and J by 3 bases, 5 bases remained unmatched. The germline CDR1 and CDR2 sequences are MGHRA and YSYEKL. CDR3 length: 14 residues. The CDR3 spells CASSRSGINYEQYF. CDR3 nucleotides: TGCGCCAGCAGCCGTAGCGGGATAAACTACGAGCAGTACTTC.

This rearrangement joins TRBV5-1 to TRBJ2-1, with TRBD2 identical over 9 bases. V was pared by 0 bases and J by 6 bases, with 4 bases of the junction left unmatched. The CDR3 spans 15 residues. Germline V gene sequence: CDR1 SGHRS, CDR2 YFSETQ. The CDR3 region has the DNA TGCGCCAGCAGCTTGGTCGCGGGAGGGATCAATGAGCAGTTCTTC. It yields the protein CASSLVAGGINEQFF.

The chain links TRBV11-3 to TRBJ2-2, with 7 bases matching TRBD2. This CDR3 is built from 14 residues. V lost 8 bases to trimming and J lost 5 bases; unmatched junction nucleotides: 8. CDR1 and CDR2 (germline): SGHNT, YENEEA. The CDR3 DNA reads as TGTGCCAGCGAGGCGGGAGCGCGGACCGGGGAGCTGTTTTTT. Residues: CASEAGARTGELFF.

This rearrangement joins TRBV5-4 to TRBJ2-7; D remains unclear. With 1 base removed from V and 5 bases from J, the gap between germline ends came to 10 bases. The length of the CDR3 is 13 residues. Per germline, CDR1 SGHNT and CDR2 YYREEE (reference sequence). The CDR3, as DNA: TGTGCCAGCAGCTTGAATCGGGTCCACGAGCAGTACTTC. Translated, it gives CASSLNRVHEQYF.

The genes are TRBV18 and TRBJ2-1; the match to TRBD1 covers 7 bases. With 2 bases clipped from V and 0 bases from J, the junction kept 13 bases outside the gene matches. Germline V CDR1 and CDR2: KGHSH, LQKENI. This CDR3 has 19 amino acids. The CDR3 nucleotides are TGTGCCAGCTCACCAAGAACAGGGGCCGTTGGAAGCTCCTACAATGAGCAGTTCTTC. It translates to CASSPRTGAVGSSYNEQFF.

The V and J genes are TRBV5-1 and TRBJ1-2; possible D gene TRBD1, 5 bases. This CDR3 spans 12 amino acids. Germline assignment: CDR1 SGHRS and CDR2 YFSETQ. The V end lost 4 bases, the J end lost 8 bases, and 12 bases lay between the germline ends. For the CDR3, the DNA is TGCGCCAGCAGCCCTGGGGCAGCCGGCTACACCTTC. It is translated as CASSPGAAGYTF.

The chain employs TRBV10-3 and TRBJ2-1, with 9 bases identical to TRBD2. Germline assignment: CDR1 ENHRY and CDR2 SYGVKD. After removal of 9 bases from V and 6 bases from J, the junction contained 9 bases not matched to a gene. This CDR3 region has 14 residues. For the CDR3, the DNA is TGTGCCATGAGGACTAGCGAGACGGGCAATGAGCAGTTCTTC. Translation gives CAMRTSETGNEQFF.

The chain links TRBV9 to TRBJ2-1, with 14 nucleotides matching TRBD2. Germline CDR1 and CDR2: SGDLS and YYNGEE. The trim removed 2 bases at V and 13 bases at J, leaving 8 bases unmatched. The CDR3 runs 15 residues. The CDR3 DNA follows: TGTGCCAGCAGCGTGGGACTAGCGGGGGCCCAAGCCCAGTTCTTC. Translated, it gives CASSVGLAGAQAQFF.

This clone was counted once. The chain uses TRBV20-1 and TRBJ2-7, with D perhaps TRBD2 (5 bases). The CDR3 extends over 11 amino acids. Between the trimmed V and J ends, which lost 2 bases and 6 bases, there was a span of 8 bases. Looked up from germline, CDR1 is DFQATT and CDR2 is SNEGSKA (reference sequence). CDR3 nucleotide sequence: TGCAGTGCTAGACCGGACTTCGAGCAGTACTTC. Translated, it gives CSARPDFEQYF.

The gene calls are TRBV7-8 and TRBJ1-3; no clear D gene. Germline lookup yields CDR1 SGHVS and CDR2 FQNEAQ. The CDR3 extends over 16 amino acids. Trimming stripped 1 base from V and 0 bases from J, with 10 bases between. In nucleotides, the CDR3 is TGTGCCAGCAGCTTAGGACACGGTAACTCTGGAAACACCATATATTTT. It yields the protein CASSLGHGNSGNTIYF.

The V gene is TRBV5-4, the J gene TRBJ1-2; 7 nucleotides match TRBD1. The V segment lost 0 bases and the J segment 4 bases; nucleotides outside the gene matches: 6. Germline-derived CDR1 and CDR2 are SGHNT and YYREEE (reference sequence). This CDR3 region has 15 residues. In DNA, the CDR3 is TGTGCCAGCAGCTTGGGGTGGGACAGTCCCTATGGCTACACCTTC. It translates to CASSLGWDSPYGYTF.

J is TRBJ2-7 and V is TRBV6-1, with D possibly TRBD2 on 7 matching bases. From germline, CDR1 is MNHNS and CDR2 SASEGT. This CDR3 is built from 15 residues. Trimming removed 1 base from V and 8 bases from J, with 18 bases in between. The CDR3 DNA sequence: TGTGCCAGCAGTGAAGTGGCAGGAACGGGGGGCAAGCAGTACTTC. Protein sequence: CASSEVAGTGGKQYF.

V is TRBV6-5 and J is TRBJ1-1, with D tentatively TRBD1 (6 bases). The germline gives CDR1 MNHEY, CDR2 SVGAGI. V was shortened by 4 bases and J by 3 bases, with 12 bases between the two germline ends. CDR3 length: 14 amino acids. Written as DNA, the CDR3 is TGTGCCAGCAGTTTATGGGGGCGGGACACTGAAGCTTTCTTT. It translates to CASSLWGRDTEAFF.

In this sample, this clone turned up once. The chain joins TRBV19 to TRBJ1-2; the D gene is possibly TRBD1 (5 bases). Germline V gives CDR1 LNHDA, CDR2 SQIVND (reference sequence). The length of the CDR3 is 13 residues. V lost 10 bases to trimming and J lost 5 bases, with 17 bases between them. For the CDR3, the DNA is TGTGCCACGTCCGTTGATAGGGGATATGGCTACACCTTC. Its translation is CATSVDRGYGYTF.

V is TRBV9 and J is TRBJ2-7, with D uncertain. This CDR3 is built from 15 residues. In germline, CDR1 is SGDLS, CDR2 YYNGEE. The V and J ends lost 1 base and 0 bases respectively, with 11 bases between them. In nucleotides, the CDR3 is TGTGCCAGCAGCGTACGGTGGCAGCGCTCCTACGAGCAGTACTTC. The encoded protein is CASSVRWQRSYEQYF. Full variable domain (remainder filled in from reference TRBV9 and TRBJ2-7): DSGVTQTPKHLITATGQRVTLRCSPRSGDLSVYWYQQSLDQGLQFLIQYYNGEERAKGNILERFSAQQFPDLHSELNLSSLELGDSALYFCASSVRWQRSYEQYFGPGTRLTVT.

CDR3 region: CASSQEGLAGTGELFF. In DNA form, the CDR3 reads TGCGCCAGCAGCCAGGAAGGACTAGCGGGGACCGGGGAGCTGTTTTTT. This chain joins TRBV4-1 and TRBJ2-2, with 12 bases identical to TRBD2. V lost 3 bases and J lost 5; bases outside the gene matches: 4. The V gene's germline CDR1 is MGHRA and CDR2 YSYEKL. This CDR3 has 16 amino acids.

The chain uses TRBV20-1 and TRBJ2-5; the D gene is possibly TRBD2 (5 bases). The CDR3 loop spans 11 amino acids. Deletions cut 7 bases from V and 5 bases from J, with 11 bases between. In germline, CDR1 is DFQATT, CDR2 SNEGSKA (reference sequence). The CDR3 loop is CSVLREETQYF. For the CDR3, the DNA is TGCAGTGTTCTTAGGGAGGAGACCCAGTACTTC.